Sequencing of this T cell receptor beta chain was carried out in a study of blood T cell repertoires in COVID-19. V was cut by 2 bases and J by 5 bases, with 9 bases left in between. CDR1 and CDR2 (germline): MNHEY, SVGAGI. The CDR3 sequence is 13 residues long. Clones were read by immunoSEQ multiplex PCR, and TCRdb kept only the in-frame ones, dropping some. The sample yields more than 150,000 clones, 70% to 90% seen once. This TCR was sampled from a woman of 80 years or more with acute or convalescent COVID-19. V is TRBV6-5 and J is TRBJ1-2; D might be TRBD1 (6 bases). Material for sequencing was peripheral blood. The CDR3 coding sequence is TGTGCCAGCAGTTACGGACAGCCTTATGGCTACACCTTC. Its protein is CASSYGQPYGYTF.